This TCR beta chain is from a study of blood T cell repertoires in COVID-19. In the study overall: Researchers got acute and convalescent COVID-19 samples from the United States, Italy and Spain. From T cells, B-cell-depleted T cells, or PBMCs came the material, which was cDNA or gDNA.

Per the study methods: Estimation of nucleated cell counts was performed using reference gene primer amplification. TCRdb keeps only in-frame clones here, not all; method: immunoSEQ multiplex PCR. The V and J calls and clone size come from that table; D and trimming were worked out from the DNA. The top ten hold about 31% of the sample, which has some 140,000 clones, about four fifths seen once. This CDR3 contains 16 residues. The V end was cut by 1 base, the J end by 1 base, with 13 bases between. CDR1 SGHKS and CDR2 YYEKEE come from the germline V gene (reference sequence). This chain joins TRBV5-5 and TRBJ2-3; D call uncertain. The receptor was isolated from a woman in her fifties or sixties with acute or convalescent COVID-19. Sequencing used peripheral blood. The CDR3 DNA reads TGTGCCAGCAGCTTGCTCCCATCAGTACGCACAGATACGCAGTATTTT. Translated, it gives CASSLLPSVRTDTQYF.